This is a list of T cell receptor beta chains from one sample in a study of blood T cell repertoires in COVID-19. This table comes from immunoSEQ multiplex PCR, and its TCRdb copy is limited to in-frame clones, with some not included. The sample consists of some 240,000 clones, 75% to 85% of them appearing once. Material: peripheral blood. These TCRs come from a woman in her thirties or forties who had recovered from COVID-19. CDR3s include the opening cysteine and the closing phenylalanine or tryptophan. The order of the fields is V gene, J gene, CDR3 protein.

TRBV27	TRBJ1-2	CASSLSWTAGLGEGYTF
TRBV6-2/TRBV6-3	TRBJ2-5	CASSKVDRKETQYF
TRBV6-2/TRBV6-3	TRBJ2-3	CASSYGVAGATDTQYF
TRBV6-5	TRBJ2-7	CASSLAGGSYEQYF
TRBV6-5	TRBJ2-1	CASSPSGGQDNEQFF
TRBV7-2	TRBJ1-3	CASSWWGQESSGNTIYF
TRBV4-3	TRBJ1-5	CASSQDRYSPQHF
TRBV19	TRBJ1-2	CASRDGAGNGNYGYTF
TRBV7-9	TRBJ1-2	CASSPNTGLWGYTF
TRBV7-8	TRBJ1-2	CASSLFRDSGNGYGYTF
TRBV9	TRBJ1-5	CASSVGHNNQPQHF
TRBV7-8	TRBJ1-5	CASSWDRGDQPQHF
TRBV5-1	TRBJ2-1	CASSLTGLHNEQFF
TRBV6-1	TRBJ2-5	CASSVGPDRGQETQYF
TRBV12-5	TRBJ2-2	CASGLSSGGAPGELFF
TRBV10-3	TRBJ2-2	CAISESRSGELFF
TRBV7-6	TRBJ2-5	CASSSGGGAFSETQYF
TRBV7-2	TRBJ2-7	CASSLYTGGPKGEQYF
TRBV27	TRBJ2-5	CASSLKPTGAQETQYF
TRBV11-3	TRBJ2-1	CASSFGLYNEQFF
TRBV7-2	TRBJ2-7	CASSFSGGAHEQYF
TRBV7-9	TRBJ1-2	CASSPRDRGGYTF
TRBV7-9	TRBJ1-2	CASSLVAGINYGYTF
TRBV6-2/TRBV6-3	TRBJ1-5	CASSYTRGDQPQHF
TRBV6-2/TRBV6-3	TRBJ1-5	CASSKLQAVQPQHF
TRBV19	TRBJ1-3	CASGIEGRVGNTIYF
TRBV25-1	TRBJ1-6	CASSDDGAGGNSPLHF
TRBV19	TRBJ2-1	CASSIYTGSNNEQFF